Reported below is one T cell receptor (beta chain). Its antigen is not known. The sample is drawn from a study of T cell clones after liver transplantation. Study context: Apart from a few HCV-positive recipients, transplants were for non-autoimmune, non-viral reasons. Notes on the study in general: Graft donor-reactive T cells possibly entered the graft instead of undergoing deletion. Small, mixed patient groups and varying post-transplant times limit these conclusions. The donor-reactive repertoire was only partly measurable in a couple of subjects, lacking donor cells.

This CDR3 has 20 amino acids. The germline CDR1 and CDR2 sequences are LNHDA and SQIVND (reference sequence). Deletions cut 8 bases from V and 0 bases from J, with 29 bases between. Measured with immunoSEQ multiplex PCR; TCRdb has only the in-frame clones, and not every one. Altogether about 85,000 clones are present, around four fifths being singletons, with the ten largest covering approximately 0.47%. The V gene is TRBV19, the J gene TRBJ2-1, with D possibly being TRBD1 (6 bases). The sample consisted of CD4+ T cells from blood, taken about 46 months after liver transplant. This clonotype originated in a human patient who received a liver transplant. Some of these T cells may belong to the graft donor. The CDR3 region has the DNA TGTGCCAGTGGAGACAGGAGAGTGGGTTGGGAATTAAGCTCCTACAATGAGCAGTTCTTC. This encodes CASGDRRVGWELSSYNEQFF.